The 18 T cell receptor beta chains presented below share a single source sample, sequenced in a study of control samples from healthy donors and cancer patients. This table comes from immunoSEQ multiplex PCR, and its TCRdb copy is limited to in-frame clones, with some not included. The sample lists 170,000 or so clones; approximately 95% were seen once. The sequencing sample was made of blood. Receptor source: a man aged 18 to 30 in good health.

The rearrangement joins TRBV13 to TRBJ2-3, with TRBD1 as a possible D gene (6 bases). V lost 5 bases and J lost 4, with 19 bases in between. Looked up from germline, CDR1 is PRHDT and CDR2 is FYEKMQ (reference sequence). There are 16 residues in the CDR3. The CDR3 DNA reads TGTGCCAGCAGCCCTTCATTAGGGGGAGTTGCAGATACGCAGTATTTT. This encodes CASSPSLGGVADTQYF.

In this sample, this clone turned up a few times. Here the CDR3 DNA reads TGCGCCGCGACGACAGGAGGGGAGCAGTACTTC. This translates into CAATTGGEQYF. V and J are TRBV10-2 and TRBJ2-7; D may match TRBD1 or TRBD2 (6 bases each). Germline V gives CDR1 WSHSY, CDR2 SAAADI. This CDR3 region has 11 residues. V was cut by 11 bases and J by 7 bases, with 15 bases left in between.

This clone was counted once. CDR3 protein: CAWNENYGYTF. The CDR3 DNA sequence: TGTGCCTGGAACGAGAACTATGGCTACACCTTC. The genes are TRBV30 and TRBJ1-2; no clear D gene. V lost 4 bases and J 2 bases, leaving 5 bases between the germline ends. CDR3 length: 11 amino acids. CDR1 is GTSNPN and CDR2 is SVGIG in the germline V gene (reference sequence).

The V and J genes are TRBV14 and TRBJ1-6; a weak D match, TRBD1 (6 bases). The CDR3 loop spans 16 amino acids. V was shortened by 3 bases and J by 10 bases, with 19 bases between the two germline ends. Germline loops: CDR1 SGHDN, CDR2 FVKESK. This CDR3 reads CASSHWGRSSRSPLHF. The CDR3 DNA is TGTGCCAGCAGCCATTGGGGGCGGTCTTCGCGGTCACCCCTCCACTTT.

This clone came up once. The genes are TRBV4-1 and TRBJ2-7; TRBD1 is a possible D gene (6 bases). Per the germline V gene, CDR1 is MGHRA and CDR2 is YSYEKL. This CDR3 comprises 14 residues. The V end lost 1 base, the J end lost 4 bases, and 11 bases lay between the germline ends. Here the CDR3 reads CASSQVPQGYEQYF. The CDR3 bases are TGCGCCAGCAGCCAAGTACCTCAGGGGTACGAGCAGTACTTC.

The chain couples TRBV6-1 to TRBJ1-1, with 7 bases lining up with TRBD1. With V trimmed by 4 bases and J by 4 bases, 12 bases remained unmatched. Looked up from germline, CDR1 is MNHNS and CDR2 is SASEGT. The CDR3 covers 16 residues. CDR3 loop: CASSVGEGAAVTEAFF. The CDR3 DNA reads TGTGCCAGCAGTGTGGGAGAGGGGGCGGCGGTCACTGAAGCTTTCTTT.

CDR3 sequence (DNA): TGTGCCAGCAGGCCCCCCGGACTAGCACGTTTGGAAGATACGCAGTATTTT. The encoded protein is CASRPPGLARLEDTQYF. This sequence joins TRBV7-9 and TRBJ2-3, with 8 bases identical to TRBD2. This CDR3 region has 17 residues. The V gene end was trimmed by 6 bases and the J gene end by 5 bases; junction bases not matched to a gene: 16. The germline V gene encodes CDR1 SEHNR and CDR2 FQNEAQ (reference sequence).

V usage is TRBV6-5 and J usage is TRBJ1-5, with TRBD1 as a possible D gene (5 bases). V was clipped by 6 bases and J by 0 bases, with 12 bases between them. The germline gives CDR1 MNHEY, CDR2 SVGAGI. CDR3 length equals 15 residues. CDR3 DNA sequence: TGTGCCAGCAGGGGGCTGTTATATAGCAATCAGCCCCAGCATTTT. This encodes CASRGLLYSNQPQHF.

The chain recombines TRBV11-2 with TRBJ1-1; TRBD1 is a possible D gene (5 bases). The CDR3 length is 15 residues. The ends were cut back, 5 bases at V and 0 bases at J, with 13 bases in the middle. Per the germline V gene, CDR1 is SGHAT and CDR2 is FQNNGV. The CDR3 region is CASSPTSGVNTEAFF. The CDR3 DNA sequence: TGTGCCAGCAGCCCGACATCGGGGGTGAACACTGAAGCTTTCTTT.

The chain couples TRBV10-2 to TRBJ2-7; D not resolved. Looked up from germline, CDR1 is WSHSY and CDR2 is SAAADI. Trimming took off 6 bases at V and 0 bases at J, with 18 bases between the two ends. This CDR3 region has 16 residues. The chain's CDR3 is CASSPPRHLSSYEQYF. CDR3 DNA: TGCGCCAGCAGCCCTCCGCGACATCTGAGCTCCTACGAGCAGTACTTC.

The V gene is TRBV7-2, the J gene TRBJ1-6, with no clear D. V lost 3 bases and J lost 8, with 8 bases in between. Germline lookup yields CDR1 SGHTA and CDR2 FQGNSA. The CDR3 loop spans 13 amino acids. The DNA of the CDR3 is TGTGCCAGCAGCTTTTTGAGGGATTCACCCCTCCACTTT. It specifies CASSFLRDSPLHF.

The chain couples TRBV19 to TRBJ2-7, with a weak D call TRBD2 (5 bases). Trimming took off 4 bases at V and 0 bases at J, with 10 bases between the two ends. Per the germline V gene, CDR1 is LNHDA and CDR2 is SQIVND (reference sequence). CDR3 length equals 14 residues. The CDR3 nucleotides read TGTGCCAGTAGTACAGGACTTCGCTCCTACGAGCAGTACTTC. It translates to CASSTGLRSYEQYF. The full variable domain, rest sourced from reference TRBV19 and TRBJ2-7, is DGGITQSPKYLFRKEGQNVTLSCEQNLNHDAMYWYRQDPGQGLRLIYYSQIVNDFQKGDIAEGYSVSREKKESFPLTVTSAQKNPTAFYLCASSTGLRSYEQYFGPGTRLTVT.

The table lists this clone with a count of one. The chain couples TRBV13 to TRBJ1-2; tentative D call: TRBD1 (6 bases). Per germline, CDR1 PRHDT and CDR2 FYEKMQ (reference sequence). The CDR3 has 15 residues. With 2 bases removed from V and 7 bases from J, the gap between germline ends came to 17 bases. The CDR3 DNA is TGTGCCAGCAGCTTACGGACGGGGGGCGCCTCTGGCTACACCTTC. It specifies CASSLRTGGASGYTF. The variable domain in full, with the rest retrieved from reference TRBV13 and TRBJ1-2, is AAGVIQSPRHLIKEKRETATLKCYPIPRHDTVYWYQQGPGQDPQFLISFYEKMQSDKGSIPDRFSAQQFSDYHSELNMSSLELGDSALYFCASSLRTGGASGYTFGSGTRLTVV.

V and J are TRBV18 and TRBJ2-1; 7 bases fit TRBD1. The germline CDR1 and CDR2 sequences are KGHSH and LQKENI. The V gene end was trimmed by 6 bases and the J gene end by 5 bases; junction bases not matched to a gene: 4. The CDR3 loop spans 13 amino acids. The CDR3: CASSTGQNNEQFF. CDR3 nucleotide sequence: TGTGCCAGCTCGACGGGACAGAACAATGAGCAGTTCTTC. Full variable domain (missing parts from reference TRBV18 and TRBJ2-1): NAGVMQNPRHLVRRRGQEARLRCSPMKGHSHVYWYRQLPEEGLKFMVYLQKENIIDESGMPKERFSAEFPKEGPSILRIQQVVRGDSAAYFCASSTGQNNEQFFGPGTRLTVL.

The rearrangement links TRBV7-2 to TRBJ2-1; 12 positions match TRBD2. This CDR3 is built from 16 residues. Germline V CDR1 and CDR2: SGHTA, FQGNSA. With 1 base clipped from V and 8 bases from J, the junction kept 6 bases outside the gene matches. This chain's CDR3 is CASSLGPSGGAYEQFF. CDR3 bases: TGTGCCAGCAGCTTAGGACCTAGCGGGGGGGCGTATGAGCAGTTCTTC.

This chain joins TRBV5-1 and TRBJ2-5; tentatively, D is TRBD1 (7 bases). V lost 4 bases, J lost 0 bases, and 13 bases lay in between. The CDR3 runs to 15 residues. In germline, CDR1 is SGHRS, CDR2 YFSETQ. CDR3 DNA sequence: TGCGCCAGCAGCCTTACAGGGGACTACCAAGAGACCCAGTACTTC. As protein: CASSLTGDYQETQYF.

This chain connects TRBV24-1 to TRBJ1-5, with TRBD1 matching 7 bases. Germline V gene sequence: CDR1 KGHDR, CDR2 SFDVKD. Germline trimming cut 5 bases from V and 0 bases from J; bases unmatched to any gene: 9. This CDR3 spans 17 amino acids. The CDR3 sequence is CATSGRTGEYSNQPQHF. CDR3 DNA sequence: TGTGCCACCAGTGGTCGGACAGGCGAATATAGCAATCAGCCCCAGCATTTT.

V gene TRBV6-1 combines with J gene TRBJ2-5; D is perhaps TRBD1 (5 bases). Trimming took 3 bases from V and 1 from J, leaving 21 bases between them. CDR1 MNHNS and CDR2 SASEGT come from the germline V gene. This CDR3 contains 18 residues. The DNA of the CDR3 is TGTGCCAGCAGTGAGGTAAGGTCGGACATTCAGCCCCAAGAGACCCAGTACTTC. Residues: CASSEVRSDIQPQETQYF.